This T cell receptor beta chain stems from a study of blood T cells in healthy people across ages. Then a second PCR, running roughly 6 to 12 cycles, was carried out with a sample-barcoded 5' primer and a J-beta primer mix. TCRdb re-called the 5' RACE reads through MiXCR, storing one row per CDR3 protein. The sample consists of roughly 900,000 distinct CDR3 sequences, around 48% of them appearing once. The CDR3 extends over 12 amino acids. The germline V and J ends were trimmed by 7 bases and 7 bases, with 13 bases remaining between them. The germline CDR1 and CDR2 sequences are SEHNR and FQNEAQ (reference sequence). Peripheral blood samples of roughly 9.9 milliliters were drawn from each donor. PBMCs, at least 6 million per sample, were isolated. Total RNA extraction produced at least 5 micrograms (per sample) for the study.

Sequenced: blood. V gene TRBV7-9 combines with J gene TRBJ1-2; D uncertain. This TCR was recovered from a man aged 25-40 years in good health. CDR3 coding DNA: TGTGCCAGCAACCAGGTTTCAGGTGGCTACACCTTC. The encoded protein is CASNQVSGGYTF.